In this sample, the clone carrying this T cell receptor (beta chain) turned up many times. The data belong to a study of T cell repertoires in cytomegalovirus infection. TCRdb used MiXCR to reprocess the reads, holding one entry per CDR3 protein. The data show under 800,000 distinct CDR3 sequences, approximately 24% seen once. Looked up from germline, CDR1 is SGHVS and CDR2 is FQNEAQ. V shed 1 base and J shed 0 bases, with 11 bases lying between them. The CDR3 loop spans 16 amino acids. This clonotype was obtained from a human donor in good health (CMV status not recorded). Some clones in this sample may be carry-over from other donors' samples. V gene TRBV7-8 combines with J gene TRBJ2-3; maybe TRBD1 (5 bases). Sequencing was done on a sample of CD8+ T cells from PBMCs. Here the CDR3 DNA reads TGTGCCAGCAGCTTAGAAGGGGCGCCAAGCACAGATACGCAGTATTTT. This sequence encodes CASSLEGAPSTDTQYF.